This entry lists 7 T cell receptor beta chains sequenced from one sample in a study of early T cells in non-severe SARS-CoV-2 infection. TCRdb analysed the 5' RACE reads with MiXCR anew, one entry per CDR3 protein. This repertoire shows tens of thousands of distinct CDR3 sequences, around 8% found once; its top ten account for approximately 8.8%. The sample was whole blood. All receptors come from an adult who was a healthcare worker with PCR-confirmed SARS-CoV-2 infection or an uninfected control (not recorded which).

This clonotype was counted ten times or more. The J gene is TRBJ2-7, the V gene TRBV6-1; 7 positions match TRBD1. This CDR3 spans 15 amino acids. Germline assignment: CDR1 MNHNS and CDR2 SASEGT. After removal of 1 base from V and 0 bases from J, the junction contained 3 bases not matched to a gene. CDR3 region: CASSEGTGVSYEQYF. DNA for the CDR3: TGTGCCAGCAGTGAAGGTACAGGGGTCTCCTACGAGCAGTACTTC.

The genes are TRBV19 and TRBJ2-2; TRBD2 matches at 15 bases. CDR1 is LNHDA, CDR2 SQIVND, per germline (reference sequence). CDR3 size: 15 residues. Trimming removed 7 bases from V and 13 bases from J; junction bases left unmatched: 10. CDR3 nucleotides: TGTGCCAGTACCTCGGGACTAGCGGGAGGTAGAGGGCTGTTTTTT. Translating it yields CASTSGLAGGRGLFF.

This clonotype was found many times. The chain links TRBV6-6 to TRBJ1-6, with TRBD1 identical over 7 bases. J lost 6 bases, V lost 2 bases, and 7 bases had no gene match. Germline V gives CDR1 MNHNY, CDR2 SVGAGI (reference sequence). The CDR3 totals 16 residues. CDR3 protein: CASSYKQGSGNSPLHF. The CDR3 DNA is TGTGCCAGCAGTTACAAACAGGGGAGCGGTAATTCACCCCTCCACTTT.

This clonotype came up a few times. The rearrangement joins TRBV5-4 to TRBJ2-3; 8 bases align to TRBD1. The CDR3 totals 14 residues. In germline, CDR1 is SGHNT, CDR2 YYREEE (reference sequence). The V and J ends lost 9 bases and 4 bases, in that order; junction bases with no gene match: 10. The CDR3 loop is CATADRVGADTQYF. CDR3 in DNA: TGTGCCACCGCGGACAGGGTCGGTGCAGATACGCAGTATTTT.

This clonotype was seen only a few times. The J gene is TRBJ2-2, the V gene TRBV19; perhaps TRBD1 as D (5 bases). Trimming left V 5 bases short and J 0 bases short, with 10 bases between. Germline CDR1 reads LNHDA; CDR2 reads SQIVND (reference sequence). This CDR3 region has 15 residues. The CDR3 sequence is CASSWGIANTGELFF. CDR3 DNA sequence: TGTGCCAGTAGTTGGGGCATAGCGAACACCGGGGAGCTGTTTTTT.

The rearrangement links TRBV7-6 to TRBJ1-4; D unclear. Germline V gives CDR1 SGHVS, CDR2 FNYEAQ. The CDR3 loop spans 14 amino acids. Trimming removed 3 bases from V and 4 bases from J, with 9 bases in between. CDR3 sequence (DNA): TGTGCCAGCAGCTTTTCCTACGGTAATGAAAAACTGTTTTTT. The encoded protein is CASSFSYGNEKLFF.

This clonotype was detected a few times. The chain is built from TRBV2 and TRBJ2-1; 10 bases align to TRBD2. Unmatched junction bases numbered 3, after V lost 3 bases and J lost 4 bases. Germline V lookup: CDR1 SNHLY, CDR2 FYNNEI. The CDR3 extends over 15 amino acids. CDR3 sequence reads: CASSEERGGYNEQFF. The CDR3 DNA sequence: TGTGCCAGCAGTGAGGAGCGGGGGGGTTACAATGAGCAGTTCTTC. Variable domain in full (rest from reference TRBV2 and TRBJ2-1): EPEVTQTPSHQVTQMGQEVILRCVPISNHLYFYWYRQILGQKVEFLVSFYNNEISEKSEIFDDQFSVERPDGSNFTLKIRSTKLEDSAMYFCASSEERGGYNEQFFGPGTRLTVL.